The clone carrying this TCR beta chain was observed at least ten times. Its specificity is not known. V dropped 3 bases and J dropped 6 bases, with 4 bases sitting between them. The germline V gene encodes CDR1 SQVTM and CDR2 ANQGSEA. There are 10 residues in the CDR3. TCRdb re-analysed the 5' RACE reads in MiXCR, keeping a single row per CDR3 protein. Here the sample spans 300,000 to 400,000 distinct CDR3 sequences, 3.5% to 4.5% being singletons. This specimen comes from a study of T cells after yellow fever vaccination. General study points: A weaker secondary response peaked on day 5, the primary on day 15.

The material sequenced was PBMCs, taken 5 days after the yellow fever booster vaccination. The source of this sequence is a man between 18 and 29 years old who received the YFV17D yellow fever vaccine. The rearrangement links TRBV29-1 to TRBJ2-3, with unresolved D. CDR3 amino acids: CSVELDTQYF. The CDR3 region has the DNA TGCAGCGTTGAGCTGGATACGCAGTATTTT.